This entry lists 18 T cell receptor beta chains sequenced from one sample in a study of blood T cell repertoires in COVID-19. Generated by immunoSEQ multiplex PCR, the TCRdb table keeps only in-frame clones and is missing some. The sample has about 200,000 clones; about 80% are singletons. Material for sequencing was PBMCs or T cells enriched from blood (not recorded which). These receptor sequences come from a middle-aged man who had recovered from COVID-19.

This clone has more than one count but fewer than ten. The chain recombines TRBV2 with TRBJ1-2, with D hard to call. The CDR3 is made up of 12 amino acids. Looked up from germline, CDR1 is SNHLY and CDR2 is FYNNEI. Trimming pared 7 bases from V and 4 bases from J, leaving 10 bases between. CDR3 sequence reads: CASTYAGYGYTF. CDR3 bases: TGTGCCAGCACCTACGCAGGCTATGGCTACACCTTC. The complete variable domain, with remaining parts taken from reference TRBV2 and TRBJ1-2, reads EPEVTQTPSHQVTQMGQEVILRCVPISNHLYFYWYRQILGQKVEFLVSFYNNEISEKSEIFDDQFSVERPDGSNFTLKIRSTKLEDSAMYFCASTYAGYGYTFGSGTRLTVV.

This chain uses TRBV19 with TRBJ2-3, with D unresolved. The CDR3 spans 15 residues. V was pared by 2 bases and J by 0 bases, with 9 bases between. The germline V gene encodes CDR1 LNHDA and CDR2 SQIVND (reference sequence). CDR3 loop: CASSILGGSTDTQYF. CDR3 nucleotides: TGTGCCAGTAGTATATTAGGCGGTAGCACAGATACGCAGTATTTT.

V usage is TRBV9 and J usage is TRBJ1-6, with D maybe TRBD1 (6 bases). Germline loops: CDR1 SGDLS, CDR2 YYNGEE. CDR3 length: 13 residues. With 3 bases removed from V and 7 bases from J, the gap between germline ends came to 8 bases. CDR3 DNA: TGTGCCAGCAGCGAGACAGGCAATTCACCCCTCCACTTT. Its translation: CASSETGNSPLHF.

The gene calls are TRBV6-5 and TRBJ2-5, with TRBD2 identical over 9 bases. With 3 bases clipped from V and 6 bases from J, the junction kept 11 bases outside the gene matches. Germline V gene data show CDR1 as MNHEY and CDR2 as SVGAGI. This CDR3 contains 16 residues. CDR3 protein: CASSYSRAGGKQTQYF. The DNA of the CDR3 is TGTGCCAGCAGTTATTCGCGAGCGGGGGGAAAACAGACCCAGTACTTC.

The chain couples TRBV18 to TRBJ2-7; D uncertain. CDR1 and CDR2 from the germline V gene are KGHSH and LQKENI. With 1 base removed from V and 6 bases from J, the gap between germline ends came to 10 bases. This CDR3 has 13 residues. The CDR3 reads CASSPLSTSEQYF. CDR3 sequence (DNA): TGTGCCAGCTCACCACTCTCCACATCCGAGCAGTACTTC.

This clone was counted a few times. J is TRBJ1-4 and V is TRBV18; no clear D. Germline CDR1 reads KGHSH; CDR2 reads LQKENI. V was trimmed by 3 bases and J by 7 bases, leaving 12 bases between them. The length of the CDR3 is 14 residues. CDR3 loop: CASSPQQRGEKLFF. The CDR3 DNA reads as TGTGCCAGCTCACCTCAGCAACGGGGTGAAAAACTGTTTTTT. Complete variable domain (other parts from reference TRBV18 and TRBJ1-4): NAGVMQNPRHLVRRRGQEARLRCSPMKGHSHVYWYRQLPEEGLKFMVYLQKENIIDESGMPKERFSAEFPKEGPSILRIQQVVRGDSAAYFCASSPQQRGEKLFFGSGTQLSVL.

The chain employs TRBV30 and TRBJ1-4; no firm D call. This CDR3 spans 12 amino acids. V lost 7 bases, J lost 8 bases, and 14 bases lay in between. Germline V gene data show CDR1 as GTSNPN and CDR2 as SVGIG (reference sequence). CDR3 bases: TGTGCCTCCATTCTTCGGAGCGAAAAACTGTTTTTT. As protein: CASILRSEKLFF.

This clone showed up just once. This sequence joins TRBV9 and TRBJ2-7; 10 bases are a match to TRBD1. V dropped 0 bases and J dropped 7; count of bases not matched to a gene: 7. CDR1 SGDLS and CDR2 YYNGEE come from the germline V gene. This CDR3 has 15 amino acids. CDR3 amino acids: CASSVVGTGVGEQYF. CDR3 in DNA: TGTGCCAGCAGCGTAGTCGGGACAGGGGTGGGAGAGCAGTACTTC.

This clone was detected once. In nucleotides, the CDR3 is TGCGCCAGCAGCCCAACCACAGGGAGAGGCTACAATGAGCAGTTCTTC. This encodes CASSPTTGRGYNEQFF. The chain couples TRBV5-1 to TRBJ2-1; D is perhaps TRBD1 (6 bases). Germline CDR1 and CDR2: SGHRS and YFSETQ. The CDR3 runs 16 residues. With 4 bases removed from V and 3 bases from J, the gap between germline ends came to 17 bases. Complete variable domain (other parts from reference TRBV5-1 and TRBJ2-1): KAGVTQTPRYLIKTRGQQVTLSCSPISGHRSVSWYQQTPGQGLQFLFEYFSETQRNKGNFPGRFSGRQFSNSRSEMNVSTLELGDSALYLCASSPTTGRGYNEQFFGPGTRLTVL.

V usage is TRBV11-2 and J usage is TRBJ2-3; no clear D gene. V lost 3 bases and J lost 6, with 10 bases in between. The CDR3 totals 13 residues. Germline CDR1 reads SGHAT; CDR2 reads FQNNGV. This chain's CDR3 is CASSLIQSDTQYF. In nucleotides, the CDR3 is TGTGCCAGCAGCTTGATCCAGTCGGATACGCAGTATTTT.

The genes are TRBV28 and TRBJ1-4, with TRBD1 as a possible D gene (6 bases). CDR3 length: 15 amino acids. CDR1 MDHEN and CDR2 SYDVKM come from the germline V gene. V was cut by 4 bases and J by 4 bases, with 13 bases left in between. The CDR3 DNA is TGTGCCAGCAGTTCAGAACAGGGTTTTAATGAAAAACTGTTTTTT. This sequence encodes CASSSEQGFNEKLFF.

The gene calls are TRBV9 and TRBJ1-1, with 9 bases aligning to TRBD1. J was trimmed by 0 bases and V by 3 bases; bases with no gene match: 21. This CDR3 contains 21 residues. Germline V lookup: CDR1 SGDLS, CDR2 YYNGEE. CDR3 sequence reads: CASSDRDRVFLGSVLNTEAFF. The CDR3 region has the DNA TGTGCCAGCAGCGACCGGGACAGGGTATTCCTCGGCTCCGTTCTGAACACTGAAGCTTTCTTT. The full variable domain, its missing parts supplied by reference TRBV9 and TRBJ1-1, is DSGVTQTPKHLITATGQRVTLRCSPRSGDLSVYWYQQSLDQGLQFLIQYYNGEERAKGNILERFSAQQFPDLHSELNLSSLELGDSALYFCASSDRDRVFLGSVLNTEAFFGQGTRLTVV.

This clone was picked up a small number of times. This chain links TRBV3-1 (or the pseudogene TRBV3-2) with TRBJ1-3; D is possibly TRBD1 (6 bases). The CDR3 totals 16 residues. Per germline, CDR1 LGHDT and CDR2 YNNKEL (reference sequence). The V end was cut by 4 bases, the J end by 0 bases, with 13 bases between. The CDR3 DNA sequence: TGTGCCAGCAGCCCGAGCGGGACATCCTCTGGAAACACCATATATTTT. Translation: CASSPSGTSSGNTIYF.

The CDR3 here is CASSYTGTANTGELFF. The CDR3 bases are TGTGCCAGCAGTTATACCGGGACTGCGAACACCGGGGAGCTGTTTTTT. The chain combines TRBV6-6 with TRBJ2-2; the D gene is possibly TRBD2 (6 bases). Germline V gives CDR1 MNHNY, CDR2 SVGAGI (reference sequence). The V end lost 3 bases, the J end lost 0 bases, and 11 bases lay between the germline ends. This CDR3 has 16 amino acids.

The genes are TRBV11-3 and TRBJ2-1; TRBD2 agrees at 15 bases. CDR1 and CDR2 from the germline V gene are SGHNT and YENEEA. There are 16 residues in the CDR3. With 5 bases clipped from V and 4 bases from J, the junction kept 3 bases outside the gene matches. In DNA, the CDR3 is TGTGCCAGCAGCCGGACTAGCGGGGGGGCATACAATGAGCAGTTCTTC. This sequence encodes CASSRTSGGAYNEQFF. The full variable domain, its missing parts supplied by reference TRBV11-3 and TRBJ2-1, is EAGVVQSPRYKIIEKKQPVAFWCNPISGHNTLYWYLQNLGQGPELLIRYENEEAVDDSQLPKDRFSAERLKGVDSTLKIQPAELGDSAVYLCASSRTSGGAYNEQFFGPGTRLTVL.

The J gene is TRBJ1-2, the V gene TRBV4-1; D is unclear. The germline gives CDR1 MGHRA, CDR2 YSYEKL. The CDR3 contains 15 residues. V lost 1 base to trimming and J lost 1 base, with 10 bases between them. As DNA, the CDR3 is TGCGCCAGCAGCCAAGTCTCCCTGAGTAACTATGGCTACACCTTC. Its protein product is CASSQVSLSNYGYTF.

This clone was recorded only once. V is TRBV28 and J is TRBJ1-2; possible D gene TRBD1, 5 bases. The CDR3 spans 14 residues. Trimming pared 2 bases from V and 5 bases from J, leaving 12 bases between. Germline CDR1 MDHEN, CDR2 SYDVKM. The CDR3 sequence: CASSLPTVRYGYTF. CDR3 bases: TGTGCCAGCAGTTTACCGACAGTGAGGTATGGCTACACCTTC.

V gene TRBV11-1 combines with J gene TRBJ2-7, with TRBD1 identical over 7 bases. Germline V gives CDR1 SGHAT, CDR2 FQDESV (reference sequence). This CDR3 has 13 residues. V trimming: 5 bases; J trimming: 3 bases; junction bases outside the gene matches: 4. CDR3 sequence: CASSRDSNYEQYF. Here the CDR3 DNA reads TGTGCCAGCAGCCGGGACAGTAACTACGAGCAGTACTTC.